Given below is one T cell receptor beta chain in context. What antigen it recognizes has not been identified. One base away there is no much larger clone; base qualities are not given. The donors were healthy, HIV-negative adults with no recently reported acute infections or vaccinations. Every donor was a Caucasian adult residing in Nashville, Tennessee, USA. CD4+ T cells were enriched by magnetic negative selection, after which naive cells were positively selected on CD45RA and the negative fraction was taken as the memory subset. Blood was obtained by leukapheresis, after which PBMCs were separated by Ficoll-Histopaque density gradient centrifugation and cryopreserved in liquid nitrogen vapor phase. Analytical flow cytometry was used to check the purity and quantity of each magnetically sorted T cell population. Genomic DNA was isolated from each sorted fraction and quantified by UV absorbance on a Nanodrop 2000c.

The source of the sample is a study of shared clonotypes between healthy human individuals (TCRdb year 2020). Background on the whole study: Three men and two women, aged 18 to 49 years, made up the cohort. Blood TCR repertoires of five healthy adults were deeply sequenced to estimate repertoire size and the extent of clonotype sharing between individuals. Different laboratories and diverse techniques were used to prepare libraries and sequence TCR repertoires, to increase sequencing depth and limit assay-specific biases. Each donor's leukapheresis produced roughly between roughly 0.9 and 8.9 billion PBMCs. Per donor, three plates each were used for CD4 naive and CD4 memory, two for CD8 naive, and one for CD8 memory. The study at large found these results: When several donors were compared, the shared fraction of clonotypes was roughly 5% for naive CD4, roughly 3.4% for naive CD8, more than 2% for memory CD4, and roughly 0.4% for memory CD8. The genetic and exposure-history diversity represented was limited by the small number of donors. Naive subsets generally had larger estimated clonotype richness than memory subsets did. Pairwise subsampling led to the expectation that sequencing depth would affect the degree of clonotype sharing among donors. Only blood was sampled, and tissue TCR repertoires likely differ from those in blood. Compared with non-shared clonotypes, clonotypes shared by all four sorted-subset donors had higher generation probabilities. Incomplete sequencing was indicated by rarefaction of sorted-subset datasets, despite the large sequencing depth.

Using the deep immunoSEQ assay, multiplex PCR amplified TCR CDR3 regions from genomic DNA. Extracted genomic DNA from each cell subset was spread evenly across all wells of several immunoSEQ 96-well plates, with each plate serving as a replicate. For sorted subsets, each replicate PCR was loaded with 200 ng genomic DNA, equivalent to about 30,000 T cell genomes. The purified libraries were quantified using a Qubit 3.0 fluorometer, sized with a Bioanalyzer 2100, and then quantified again using the KAPA Library Quantification kit. A separate single-read 150-cycle Illumina NextSeq 550 flow cell was used to sequence each immunoSEQ 96-well plate. As for the authors' bioinformatics: The immunoSEQ output contained only junctional sequences without quality scores, so filtering could not match that applied to full-length reads. Sequences were annotated with PyIR, a Python wrapper for IgBLAST v1.9, and V/J genes and CDR3 were assigned using IMGT germline references. Any read was removed if the V/J assignment was weak (E-value above 1e-6), the CDR3 was missing, or the read contained stop codons, out-of-frame junctions, or ambiguous translated residues. V3J clonotypes were defined by identical inferred V gene, J gene, and CDR3 amino acid sequence. Percentage overlap between repertoires was computed as shared unique clonotypes divided by the size of the smaller repertoire. Richness of each repertoire was evaluated using RTK rarefaction, the Chao1 estimator, and Recon v2.1 estimates of unobserved clonotypes. Generation probabilities were computed with OLGA for all TCRbeta clonotypes obtained by the gDNA method from several donors. The table was pulled from immuneACCESS by TCRdb, which kept in-frame rearrangements only. Such tables lose some clones; where checked, under half of the loss comes from unresolved V genes, and the rest has no known cause. The V and J calls and the clone size are those of that table, but D and trimming were determined from the DNA. In this sample the table shows 2 million to 2.5 million clones, 90% to 95% of which occur a single time. Approximately 0.37% of the sample comes from the top ten.

From V the trimming removes 1 base and from J it removes 7 bases, while the gene matches leave 8 bases of the junction unaccounted for. The germline V gene encodes CDR1 SGHRS and CDR2 YFSETQ. The CDR3 numbers 17 residues from cysteine through phenylalanine. Just the 51-base CDR3 DNA is kept, in frame starting at base 1. Sequenced sample: naive CD4+ T cells from PBMCs. The cell subset or site label on this specimen signifies: CD45RA+ positively selected. The sequence joins TRBV5-1 to TRBJ2-1; TRBD2 lines up with 13 middle nucleotides. The sequence came from a man between 18 and 29 years old in good health. Some clones in this sample may be carry-over from other donors' samples. The nucleotide sequence reads TGCGCCAGCAGCTTGTTATCTCAACTAGCGGGGGGGAATGAGCAGTTCTTC. The resulting protein is CASSLLSQLAGGNEQFF.